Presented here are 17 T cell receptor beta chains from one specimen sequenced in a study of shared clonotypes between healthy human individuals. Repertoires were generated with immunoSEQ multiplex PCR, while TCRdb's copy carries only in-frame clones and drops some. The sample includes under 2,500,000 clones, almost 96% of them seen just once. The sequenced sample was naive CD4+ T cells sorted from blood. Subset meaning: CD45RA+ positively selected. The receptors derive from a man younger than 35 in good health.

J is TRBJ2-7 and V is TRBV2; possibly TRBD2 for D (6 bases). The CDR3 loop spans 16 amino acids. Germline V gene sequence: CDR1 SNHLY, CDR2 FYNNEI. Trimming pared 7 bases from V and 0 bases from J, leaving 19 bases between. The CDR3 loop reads CASTAPGLTSSYEQYF. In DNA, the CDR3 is TGTGCCAGCACCGCCCCTGGACTAACTAGCTCCTACGAGCAGTACTTC.

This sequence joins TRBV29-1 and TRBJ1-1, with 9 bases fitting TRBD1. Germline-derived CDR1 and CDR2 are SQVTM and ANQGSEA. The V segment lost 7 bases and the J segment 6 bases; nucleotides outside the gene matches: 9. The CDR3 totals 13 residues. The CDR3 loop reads CSALGTGYAEAFF. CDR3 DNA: TGCAGCGCGCTCGGGACAGGGTACGCTGAAGCTTTCTTT. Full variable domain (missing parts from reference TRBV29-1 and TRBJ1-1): SAVISQKPSRDICQRGTSLTIQCQVDSQVTMMFWYRQQPGQSLTLIATANQGSEATYESGFVIDKFPISRPNLTFSTLTVSNMSPEDSSIYLCSALGTGYAEAFFGQGTRLTVV.

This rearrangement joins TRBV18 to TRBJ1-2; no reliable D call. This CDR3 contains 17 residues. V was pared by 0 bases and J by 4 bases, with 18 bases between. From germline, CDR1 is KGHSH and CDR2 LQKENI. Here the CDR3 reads CASSPPKVSRVVYGYTF. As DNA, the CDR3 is TGTGCCAGCTCACCACCGAAAGTTTCCCGAGTCGTCTATGGCTACACCTTC. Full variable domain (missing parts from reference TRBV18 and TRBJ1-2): NAGVMQNPRHLVRRRGQEARLRCSPMKGHSHVYWYRQLPEEGLKFMVYLQKENIIDESGMPKERFSAEFPKEGPSILRIQQVVRGDSAAYFCASSPPKVSRVVYGYTFGSGTRLTVV.

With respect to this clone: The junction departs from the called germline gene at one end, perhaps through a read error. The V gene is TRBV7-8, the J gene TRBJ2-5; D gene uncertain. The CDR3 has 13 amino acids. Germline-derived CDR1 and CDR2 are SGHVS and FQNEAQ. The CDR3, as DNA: TGTGCCAGCAGCTTACGGGTTCAAGAGGCCCAGTACTTC. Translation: CASSLRVQEAQYF.

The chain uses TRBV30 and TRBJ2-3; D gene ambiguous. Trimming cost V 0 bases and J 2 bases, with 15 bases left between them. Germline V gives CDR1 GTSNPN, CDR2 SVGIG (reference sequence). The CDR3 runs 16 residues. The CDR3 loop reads CAWSVRSLLVTDTQYF. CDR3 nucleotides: TGTGCCTGGAGTGTAAGGTCTCTCCTGGTCACAGATACGCAGTATTTT.

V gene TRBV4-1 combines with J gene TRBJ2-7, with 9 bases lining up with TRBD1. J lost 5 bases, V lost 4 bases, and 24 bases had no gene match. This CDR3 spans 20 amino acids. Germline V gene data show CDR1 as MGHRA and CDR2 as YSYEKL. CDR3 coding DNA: TGCGCCAGCAGCCCAGGATTAGTGGCACAGGGGGCTCCATCGGGACACGAGCAGTACTTC. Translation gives CASSPGLVAQGAPSGHEQYF.

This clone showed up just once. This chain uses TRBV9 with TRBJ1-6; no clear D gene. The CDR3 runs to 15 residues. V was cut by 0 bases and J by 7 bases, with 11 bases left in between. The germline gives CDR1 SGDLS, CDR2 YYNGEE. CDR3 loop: CASSVEVRPNSPLHF. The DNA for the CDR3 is TGTGCCAGCAGCGTAGAGGTCAGACCGAATTCACCCCTCCACTTT.

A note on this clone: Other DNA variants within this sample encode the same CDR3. CDR3 nucleotides: TGCGCCAGCAGCTTGGGCCTAGCGGGAGGGAGCACAGATACGCAGTATTTT. Translated: CASSLGLAGGSTDTQYF. The chain employs TRBV5-1 and TRBJ2-3; TRBD2 matches at 12 bases. V was pared by 0 bases and J by 0 bases, with 2 bases of the junction left unmatched. The CDR3 sequence is 17 residues long. Germline loops: CDR1 SGHRS, CDR2 YFSETQ.

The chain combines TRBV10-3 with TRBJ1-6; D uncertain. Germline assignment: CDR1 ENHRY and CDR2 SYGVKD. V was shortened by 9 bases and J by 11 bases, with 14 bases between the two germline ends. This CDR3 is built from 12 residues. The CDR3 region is CAIGGLGPPLHF. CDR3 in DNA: TGTGCCATTGGCGGACTAGGGCCACCCCTCCACTTT.

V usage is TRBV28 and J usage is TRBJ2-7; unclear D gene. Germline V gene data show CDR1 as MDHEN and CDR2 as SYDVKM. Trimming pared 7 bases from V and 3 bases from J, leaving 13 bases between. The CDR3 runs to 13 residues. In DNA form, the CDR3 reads TGTGCCAGCAATTCTCGCCGTGGCTACGAGCAGTACTTC. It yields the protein CASNSRRGYEQYF.

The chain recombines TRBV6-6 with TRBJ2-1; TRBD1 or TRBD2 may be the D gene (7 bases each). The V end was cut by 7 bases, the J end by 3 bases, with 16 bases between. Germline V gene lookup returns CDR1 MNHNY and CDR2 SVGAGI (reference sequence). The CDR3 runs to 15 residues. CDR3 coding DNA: TGTGCCAGCACCCACCAGGGGGGGGTCTACAATGAGCAGTTCTTC. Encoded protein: CASTHQGGVYNEQFF.

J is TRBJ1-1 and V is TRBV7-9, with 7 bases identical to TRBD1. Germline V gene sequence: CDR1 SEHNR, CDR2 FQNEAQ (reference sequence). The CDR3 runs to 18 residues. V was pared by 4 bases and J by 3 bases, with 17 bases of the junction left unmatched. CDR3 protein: CASSSPPRRQGAYTEAFF. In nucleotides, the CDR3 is TGTGCCAGCAGCTCACCACCAAGGAGACAGGGAGCGTACACTGAAGCTTTCTTT.

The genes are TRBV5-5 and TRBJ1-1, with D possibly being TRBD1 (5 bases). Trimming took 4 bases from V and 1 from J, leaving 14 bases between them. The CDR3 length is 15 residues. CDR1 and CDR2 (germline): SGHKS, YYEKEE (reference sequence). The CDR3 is CASSPWDGRNTEAFF. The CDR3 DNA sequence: TGTGCCAGCAGCCCATGGGACGGAAGGAACACTGAAGCTTTCTTT.

The CDR3 coding sequence is TGTGCCAGCAGCTTACAGGGGAGGAGCTCCTATAATTCACCCCTCCACTTT. Translating it yields CASSLQGRSSYNSPLHF. The chain has TRBV11-2 and TRBJ1-6, with D possibly being TRBD1 (6 bases). Trimming cost V 2 bases and J 0 bases, with 11 bases left between them. Germline CDR1 SGHAT, CDR2 FQNNGV. The length of the CDR3 is 17 residues.

CDR3 residues: CASSEEPGGGELFF. The CDR3 DNA reads TGTGCCAGCAGTGAGGAGCCGGGGGGCGGGGAGCTGTTTTTT. The chain combines TRBV6-1 with TRBJ2-2, with 7 bases fitting TRBD2. From germline, CDR1 is MNHNS and CDR2 SASEGT. This CDR3 is built from 14 residues. With 3 bases clipped from V and 7 bases from J, the junction kept 5 bases outside the gene matches.

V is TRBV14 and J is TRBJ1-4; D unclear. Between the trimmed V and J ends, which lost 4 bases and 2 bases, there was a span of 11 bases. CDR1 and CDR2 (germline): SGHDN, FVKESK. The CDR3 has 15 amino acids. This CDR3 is CASSRPGPTNEKLFF. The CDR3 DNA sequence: TGTGCCAGCAGCCGTCCGGGCCCCACTAATGAAAAACTGTTTTTT.

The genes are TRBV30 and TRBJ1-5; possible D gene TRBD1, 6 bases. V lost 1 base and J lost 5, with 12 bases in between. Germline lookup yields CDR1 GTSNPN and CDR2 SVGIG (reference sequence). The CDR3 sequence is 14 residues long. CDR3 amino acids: CAWSAGAEDQPQHF. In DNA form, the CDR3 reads TGTGCCTGGAGTGCAGGGGCGGAAGATCAGCCCCAGCATTTT.